The 16 T cell receptor beta chains presented below share a single source sample, sequenced in a study of identical twins. MiXCR, applied by TCRdb to the 5' RACE reads, yields one record per CDR3 protein. This sample carries more than 1.5 million distinct CDR3 sequences, about 30% of them seen once, and the ten largest clones take around 0.25%. The sample taken for sequencing was cord blood. The receptors shown here come from a newborn girl in good health.

The V and J genes are TRBV7-9 and TRBJ1-4, with D perhaps matching TRBD1 (5 bases). The V end was cut by 5 bases, the J end by 6 bases, with 13 bases between. The CDR3 consists of 14 residues. CDR1 and CDR2 from the germline V gene are SEHNR and FQNEAQ (reference sequence). The CDR3 spells CASSRGTGDEKLFF. CDR3 nucleotides: TGTGCCAGCAGCCGGGGGACTGGGGATGAAAAACTGTTTTTT. Drawing the rest from reference TRBV7-9 and TRBJ1-4, the complete variable domain is DTGVSQNPRHKITKRGQNVTFRCDPISEHNRLYWYRQTLGQGPEFLTYFQNEAQLEKSRLLSDRFSAERPKGSFSTLEIQRTEQGDSAMYLCASSRGTGDEKLFFGSGTQLSVL.

The CDR3, as DNA: TGCGCCAGCAGCCCTACCCCAGTTGAAAAACTGTTTTTT. This sequence encodes CASSPTPVEKLFF. J is TRBJ1-4 and V is TRBV5-1; D call uncertain. The CDR3 length is 13 residues. Trimming took 4 bases from V and 7 from J, leaving 11 bases between them. CDR1 is SGHRS and CDR2 is YFSETQ in the germline V gene.

This clonotype occurred a few times. This chain uses TRBV6-5 with TRBJ2-5, with 11 bases matching TRBD1. The CDR3 loop spans 16 amino acids. The V segment lost 3 bases and the J segment 11 bases; nucleotides outside the gene matches: 14. Germline lookup yields CDR1 MNHEY and CDR2 SVGAGI. CDR3 in DNA: TGTGCCAGCAGTTATCTGGACAGGGGGCCCTACAATGAGCAGTACTTC. Encoded protein: CASSYLDRGPYNEQYF.

This clonotype occurred a few times. The V call is TRBV6-5, the J call TRBJ2-1; 7 bases align to TRBD1. The CDR3 runs 15 residues. Trimming cost V 5 bases and J 9 bases; bases outside gene matches: 13. Germline lookup yields CDR1 MNHEY and CDR2 SVGAGI. The CDR3 DNA reads as TGTGCCAGCAGTCAGGGACAGTCAACTGGCGGTGAGCAGTTCTTC. Its protein is CASSQGQSTGGEQFF.

This clonotype showed up just a few times. The rearrangement links TRBV29-1 to TRBJ2-2; TRBD2 is a possible D gene (5 bases). The V end was cut by 8 bases, the J end by 4 bases, with 17 bases between. The CDR3 contains 14 residues. Germline V gene data show CDR1 as SQVTM and CDR2 as ANQGSEA. The DNA for the CDR3 is TGCAGCATCTTCGGCGGGCATTCCACCGGGGAGCTGTTTTTT. Translated, it gives CSIFGGHSTGELFF.

This clonotype was detected only a few times. The rearrangement joins TRBV7-2 to TRBJ2-3, with unresolved D. With 1 base removed from V and 4 bases from J, the gap between germline ends came to 12 bases. Germline assignment: CDR1 SGHTA and CDR2 FQGNSA. This CDR3 comprises 15 residues. This CDR3 reads CASSLDLLVADTQYF. CDR3 nucleotide sequence: TGTGCCAGCAGCTTAGACCTTCTAGTGGCAGATACGCAGTATTTT.

Comment on this clonotype: It may be a read error: a sequence one base away is much more abundant. J is TRBJ2-1 and V is TRBV9; TRBD2 matches at 16 bases. CDR3 size: 15 residues. Germline assignment: CDR1 SGDLS and CDR2 YYNGEE. CDR3 coding DNA: TGTGGCAGCAGCGGGACTAGCGGGAGGGCCAATGAGCAGTTCTTC. This codes for CGSSGTSGRANEQFF.

The rearrangement links TRBV6-1 to TRBJ2-2, with a tentative D call TRBD2 (6 bases). Germline CDR1 is MNHNS and CDR2 is SASEGT. V lost 7 bases and J 4 bases, leaving 10 bases between the germline ends. This CDR3 has 13 amino acids. This CDR3 is CASKAGTTGELFF. The CDR3 DNA sequence: TGTGCCAGCAAGGCGGGAACCACCGGGGAGCTGTTTTTT.

The sample holds a few counts of this clonotype. This sequence joins TRBV27 and TRBJ1-2, with 9 positions matching TRBD1. There are 15 residues in the CDR3. Germline CDR1 is MNHEY and CDR2 is SMNVEV (reference sequence). The V gene end was trimmed by 7 bases and the J gene end by 2 bases; junction bases not matched to a gene: 8. CDR3 DNA: TGTGCCAGCACCTACCCTGGGACAGGGAACTATGGCTACACCTTC. Translation: CASTYPGTGNYGYTF.

This clonotype has a handful of counts. The chain couples TRBV7-2 to TRBJ2-3, with 7 bases aligning to TRBD2. V was clipped by 3 bases and J by 6 bases; unmatched bases: 9. The CDR3 loop spans 15 amino acids. CDR1 and CDR2 from the germline V gene are SGHTA and FQGNSA. As DNA, the CDR3 is TGTGCCAGCAGCTTCGGGCCTCTAGCGGCGGATACGCAGTATTTT. Residues: CASSFGPLAADTQYF.

This rearrangement joins TRBV19 to TRBJ1-2; no definite D call. V lost 4 bases to trimming and J lost 6 bases, with 9 bases between them. Germline CDR1 reads LNHDA; CDR2 reads SQIVND (reference sequence). The CDR3 extends over 12 amino acids. The CDR3 sequence is CASSKGYDGYTF. In DNA form, the CDR3 reads TGTGCCAGTAGTAAAGGGTACGATGGCTACACCTTC. The variable domain in full, completed from reference TRBV19 and TRBJ1-2, reads DGGITQSPKYLFRKEGQNVTLSCEQNLNHDAMYWYRQDPGQGLRLIYYSQIVNDFQKGDIAEGYSVSREKKESFPLTVTSAQKNPTAFYLCASSKGYDGYTFGSGTRLTVV.

This clonotype was detected a few times. V and J are TRBV12-3 or TRBV12-4 and TRBJ2-1; 11 bases line up with TRBD2. V lost 5 bases to trimming and J lost 4 bases; unmatched junction nucleotides: 7. The CDR3 is 16 amino acids. Here the CDR3 reads CASSPTSGRVYNEQFF. CDR3 in DNA: TGTGCCAGCAGTCCAACTAGCGGGAGAGTATACAATGAGCAGTTCTTC.

The table lists this clonotype with a few counts. V is TRBV27 and J is TRBJ1-1; D gene unclear. With 2 bases removed from V and 8 bases from J, the gap between germline ends came to 9 bases. Germline lookup yields CDR1 MNHEY and CDR2 SMNVEV (reference sequence). The CDR3 sequence is 12 residues long. In nucleotides, the CDR3 is TGTGCCAGCAGTTTACGACGGATCGAAGCTTTCTTT. Protein product: CASSLRRIEAFF.

The V call is TRBV10-2, the J call TRBJ1-4; D is ambiguous. The CDR3 has 16 residues. V was trimmed by 1 base and J by 5 bases, leaving 14 bases between them. Germline V gene lookup returns CDR1 WSHSY and CDR2 SAAADI. The CDR3 loop is CASSEFYPGTNEKLFF. The CDR3 bases are TGCGCCAGCAGTGAGTTCTACCCAGGAACGAATGAAAAACTGTTTTTT.

This clonotype was seen only a few times. The J gene is TRBJ2-4, the V gene TRBV20-1; 7 nucleotides align to TRBD1. The assigned J gene may be wrong: the sequence end matches TRBJ2-7 better. This CDR3 comprises 14 residues. CDR1 DFQATT and CDR2 SNEGSKA come from the germline V gene (reference sequence). This chain's CDR3 is CSARDRSSSYEQYF. The CDR3 DNA follows: TGCAGTGCTAGGGACAGGTCCTCCTCCTACGAGCAGTACTTC.

This clonotype was observed a single time. The CDR3 spells CASSQGGQGSEQFF. CDR3 DNA: TGCGCCAGCAGCCAAGGGGGACAGGGGTCTGAGCAGTTCTTC. The chain recombines TRBV4-1 with TRBJ2-1; 10 nucleotides line up with TRBD1. There are 14 residues in the CDR3. CDR1 is MGHRA and CDR2 is YSYEKL in the germline V gene. Germline trimming cut 1 base from V and 9 bases from J; bases unmatched to any gene: 3.